The clone carrying this T cell receptor (beta chain) showed up just once. What it binds is not known. Primers included in the PCR were 60 Vbeta and 13 Jbeta primers. Using immunoSEQ multiplex PCR, the repertoire was profiled, and TCRdb retains in-frame clones only, with some absent. The sample has 150,000 to 200,000 clones, approximately 80% seen once. The CDR3 is 16 amino acids. V was trimmed by 1 base and J by 4 bases, leaving 17 bases between them. Germline CDR1 reads MDHEN; CDR2 reads SYDVKM. This specimen comes from a study of cytomegalovirus exposure and HLA in healthy donors. Study conclusions and caveats: Later genetic work tied a missense DCLRE1C variant to beta-chain V and J trimming. Equally common other TCR beta chains were less clonally expanded than HLA-associated ones, a later analysis found. Reports indicate that TCR beta sequences accurately predicted the HLA-A and HLA-B alleles of most subjects.

The sequencing input was PBMCs. J is TRBJ2-7 and V is TRBV28; possibly TRBD2 for D (5 bases). The clonotype originates from a woman aged 18-29 years in good health and CMV-seronegative. CDR3 DNA: TGTGCCAGCAGTTTATATCTAGCAATCCCCCCTTACGAGCAGTACTTC. Protein: CASSLYLAIPPYEQYF.